The sequence of this TCR beta chain was determined in a study of CD8+ T cells in alopecia areata. General study findings and limits: Given one nonresponder, whether baseline CD8+ expansion relates to response remains uncertain. For patients receiving tofacitinib, scalp clonality and expanded CD8+ clones among the top 100 significantly decreased. Many expanded lesional clones stayed in scalp and blood while on tofacitinib.

Extraction and reverse transcription of RNA yielded cDNA as the sequencing template. Measured with immunoSEQ multiplex PCR; TCRdb has only the in-frame clones, and not every one. The sample records around 190,000 clones, around 65% being singletons. This CDR3 has 17 amino acids. Germline lookup yields CDR1 SGHAT and CDR2 FQNNGV. Trimming removed 5 bases at V and 2 bases at J, with 20 bases between. Turning to this clone: Its specificity is not known.

Described treatment: oral pan-JAK inhibitor, 5-10 mg twice daily. The clonotype originates from a human donor with alopecia areata. The chain employs TRBV11-2 and TRBJ2-3, with no clear D. Here the sequenced sample was CD4+ T cells sorted from blood, taken at week 4, from a patient treated with tofacitinib. CDR3 residues: CASSHNAIPKPTDTQYF. The CDR3, as DNA: TGTGCCAGCAGCCACAATGCGATTCCAAAACCCACAGATACGCAGTATTTT.